The 25 T cell receptor beta chains below come from one sample, sequenced in a study of blood T cell repertoires in COVID-19. This table comes from immunoSEQ multiplex PCR, and its TCRdb copy is limited to in-frame clones, with some not included. In the table there are some 120,000 clones, around nine tenths of which are singletons. Specimen: peripheral blood. The receptors come from a human donor in a cohort sampled during active COVID-19.

This clone was detected only once. The chain has TRBV27 and TRBJ1-2, with TRBD1 identical over 9 bases. V lost 2 bases, J lost 7 bases, and 8 bases stayed unmatched. This CDR3 is 15 amino acids long. Germline-derived CDR1 and CDR2 are MNHEY and SMNVEV (reference sequence). CDR3 in DNA: TGTGCCAGCAGTTTAGGGGGACAGGGCAGGGGTGGCTACACCTTC. This encodes CASSLGGQGRGGYTF.

The chain has TRBV7-9 and TRBJ2-5; D is uncertain. CDR1 is SEHNR, CDR2 FQNEAQ, per germline (reference sequence). CDR3 size: 13 residues. V was cut by 3 bases and J by 3 bases, with 8 bases left in between. This chain's CDR3 is CASSFHSKETQYF. CDR3 DNA sequence: TGTGCCAGCAGCTTTCACAGTAAAGAGACCCAGTACTTC.

The chain has TRBV19 and TRBJ1-1, with D perhaps TRBD1 (5 bases). The V gene's germline CDR1 is LNHDA and CDR2 SQIVND (reference sequence). The CDR3 sequence is 13 residues long. Trimming removed 6 bases at V and 3 bases at J, with 11 bases between. Written as DNA, the CDR3 is TGTGCCAGTAGCGATACAGGAGACACTGAAGCTTTCTTT. Amino acid sequence: CASSDTGDTEAFF.

DNA of the CDR3: TGCGCCAGCAGCTCACGGGGGGCGCGCACAGATACGCAGTATTTT. Its translation: CASSSRGARTDTQYF. This sequence joins TRBV5-1 and TRBJ2-3; D perhaps matches TRBD2 (7 bases). The CDR3 runs to 15 residues. Deletions cut 3 bases from V and 1 base from J, with 12 bases between. Germline CDR1 and CDR2: SGHRS and YFSETQ. Full variable domain (rest looked up from reference TRBV5-1 and TRBJ2-3): KAGVTQTPRYLIKTRGQQVTLSCSPISGHRSVSWYQQTPGQGLQFLFEYFSETQRNKGNFPGRFSGRQFSNSRSEMNVSTLELGDSALYLCASSSRGARTDTQYFGPGTRLTVL.

The chain employs TRBV5-4 and TRBJ1-4; tentative D call: TRBD1 (5 bases). Germline V gives CDR1 SGHNT, CDR2 YYREEE (reference sequence). V was clipped by 3 bases and J by 0 bases, with 9 bases between them. CDR3 length: 15 amino acids. The CDR3 nucleotides are TGTGCCAGCAGCTCGGGAGGGGCAACTAATGAAAAACTGTTTTTT. Protein: CASSSGGATNEKLFF.

The CDR3 loop reads CASSILAGRLGEQYF. The CDR3 DNA reads as TGTGCCAGCAGCATCTTAGCGGGAAGGTTGGGGGAGCAGTACTTC. V usage is TRBV11-2 and J usage is TRBJ2-7; 8 nucleotides line up with TRBD2. The CDR3 spans 15 residues. V shed 5 bases and J 7 bases; nucleotides not matched to a gene: 13. From germline, CDR1 is SGHAT and CDR2 FQNNGV.

V and J are TRBV29-1 and TRBJ1-2; D remains ambiguous. Germline CDR1 reads SQVTM; CDR2 reads ANQGSEA. This CDR3 is 14 amino acids long. V was clipped by 4 bases and J by 1 base, with 13 bases between them. The CDR3: CSVGSLRINYGYTF. Here the CDR3 DNA reads TGCAGCGTTGGTTCCCTGCGGATTAACTATGGCTACACCTTC.

This chain joins TRBV5-6 and TRBJ2-3, with D possibly being TRBD2 (6 bases). Trimming cost V 6 bases and J 3 bases, with 17 bases left between them. The CDR3 length is 15 residues. The germline V gene encodes CDR1 SGHDT and CDR2 YYEEEE. The CDR3 protein is CASTTFGGYTDTQYF. CDR3 in DNA: TGTGCCAGCACCACATTCGGAGGGTATACAGATACGCAGTATTTT.

The chain is built from TRBV29-1 and TRBJ2-3; 11 nucleotides align to TRBD2. CDR1 is SQVTM and CDR2 is ANQGSEA in the germline V gene. The CDR3 is 15 amino acids. V lost 5 bases, J lost 2 bases, and 6 bases stayed unmatched. CDR3 loop: CSVLASGRTTDTQYF. The CDR3 coding sequence is TGCAGCGTTCTCGCTAGCGGGAGGACCACAGATACGCAGTATTTT.

There are a few counts of this clone. The chain employs TRBV6-6 and TRBJ2-7, with 7 bases fitting TRBD2. The trim removed 2 bases at V and 4 bases at J, leaving 8 bases unmatched. Germline assignment: CDR1 MNHNY and CDR2 SVGAGI (reference sequence). The CDR3 runs to 15 residues. Here the CDR3 DNA reads TGTGCCAGCAGTTACCCAAGCGGGACCCCATACGAGCAGTACTTC. Protein: CASSYPSGTPYEQYF.

J is TRBJ2-1 and V is TRBV4-2, with D perhaps matching TRBD1 (6 bases). Germline-derived CDR1 and CDR2 are LGHNA and YNFKEQ. This CDR3 comprises 14 residues. V was clipped by 4 bases and J by 4 bases, with 11 bases between them. The CDR3 DNA reads as TGTGCCAGCAGCCGCGAGGACAGATACAATGAGCAGTTCTTC. This sequence encodes CASSREDRYNEQFF.

The chain is built from TRBV28 and TRBJ2-7; TRBD1 matches 9 bases. The V segment lost 4 bases and the J segment 5 bases; nucleotides outside the gene matches: 12. Germline V gene data show CDR1 as MDHEN and CDR2 as SYDVKM. This CDR3 is 16 amino acids long. CDR3 coding DNA: TGTGCCAGCAGTTCCGCCGCCGGGACAGGGACAGACGAGCAGTACTTC. It translates to CASSSAAGTGTDEQYF.

The rearrangement links TRBV10-3 to TRBJ2-3; 15 nucleotides agree with TRBD2. The CDR3 runs 16 residues. V gave up 6 bases and J gave up 5 bases; unmatched junction bases: 6. From germline, CDR1 is ENHRY and CDR2 SYGVKD. CDR3 in amino acids: CAISAGLAGGVDTQYF. In DNA form, the CDR3 reads TGTGCCATCAGCGCGGGACTAGCGGGGGGCGTAGATACGCAGTATTTT.

The V gene is TRBV28, the J gene TRBJ2-5; 9 bases match TRBD1. CDR3 length: 15 residues. V gave up 5 bases and J gave up 6 bases; unmatched junction bases: 10. Germline assignment: CDR1 MDHEN and CDR2 SYDVKM. Written as DNA, the CDR3 is TGTGCCAGCAGTCCGGGGACAGGGTCGGCGAAGACCCAGTACTTC. This translates into CASSPGTGSAKTQYF.

CDR3 nucleotides: TGTGCCAGCAGCGTATCCGGGGGTGGCTCTGGGGAGACCCAGTACTTC. It codes for CASSVSGGGSGETQYF. The gene calls are TRBV9 and TRBJ2-5; D possibly corresponds to TRBD2 (6 bases). V was clipped by 1 base and J by 5 bases, with 18 bases between them. The germline V gene has CDR1 SGDLS and CDR2 YYNGEE. This CDR3 has 16 amino acids.

The rearrangement links TRBV5-6 to TRBJ2-7, with TRBD2 matching 8 bases. The CDR3 spans 15 residues. J was trimmed by 5 bases and V by 0 bases; bases with no gene match: 7. The germline gives CDR1 SGHDT, CDR2 YYEEEE. The CDR3 nucleotides read TGTGCCAGCAGCTTGGCAGCGTCGGGGGGGAACGAGCAGTACTTC. The encoded protein is CASSLAASGGNEQYF.

V and J are TRBV15 and TRBJ2-3; a weak D match, TRBD1 (6 bases). V lost 0 bases, J lost 2 bases, and 15 bases lay in between. This CDR3 is built from 17 residues. CDR1 and CDR2 from the germline V gene are LNHNV and YYDKDF (reference sequence). CDR3 in DNA: TGTGCCACCAGCAGAGAAGGGGGAACCTACATCACAGATACGCAGTATTTT. Amino acids: CATSREGGTYITDTQYF.

This chain uses TRBV18 with TRBJ2-7; D may be TRBD1 (5 bases). Trimming left V 2 bases short and J 0 bases short, with 11 bases between. Germline V gene lookup returns CDR1 KGHSH and CDR2 LQKENI. The CDR3 is made up of 15 amino acids. The CDR3 spells CASSPSAGRSYEQYF. CDR3 nucleotide sequence: TGTGCCAGCTCACCATCTGCAGGGCGCTCCTACGAGCAGTACTTC.

The V gene is TRBV6-5, the J gene TRBJ1-5; D gene unclear. Germline-derived CDR1 and CDR2 are MNHEY and SVGAGI. Between the trimmed V and J ends, which lost 6 bases and 4 bases, there was a span of 10 bases. There are 13 residues in the CDR3. The CDR3 region is CASSGWENQPQHF. The CDR3 nucleotides read TGTGCCAGCAGCGGGTGGGAGAATCAGCCCCAGCATTTT.

This rearrangement joins TRBV10-3 to TRBJ1-1, with D perhaps matching TRBD1 (5 bases). The germline V gene encodes CDR1 ENHRY and CDR2 SYGVKD. V was clipped by 6 bases and J by 5 bases, with 10 bases between them. The CDR3 runs to 12 residues. The CDR3 spells CAISLGGTEAFF. The CDR3 DNA reads as TGTGCCATCAGCTTGGGGGGGACTGAAGCTTTCTTT.

In this sample, this clone turned up a few times. The chain uses TRBV10-1 and TRBJ2-2, with D maybe TRBD2 (6 bases). The germline CDR1 and CDR2 sequences are WNHNN and SYGVQD (reference sequence). The CDR3 contains 18 residues. The V and J ends lost 5 bases and 0 bases respectively, with 19 bases between them. The CDR3 protein is CASSRISGRGPNTGELFF. Written as DNA, the CDR3 is TGCGCCAGCAGTCGTATTAGCGGAAGGGGACCGAACACCGGGGAGCTGTTTTTT.

The genes are TRBV28 and TRBJ2-5; D is ambiguous. Trimming took 5 bases from V and 4 from J, leaving 8 bases between them. The CDR3 has 12 residues. Germline V lookup: CDR1 MDHEN, CDR2 SYDVKM. The CDR3 spells CASSPLVETQYF. CDR3 DNA: TGTGCCAGCAGTCCCCTCGTAGAGACCCAGTACTTC.

The V and J genes are TRBV7-9 and TRBJ2-7, with 7 bases fitting TRBD2. The CDR3 is made up of 15 amino acids. V gave up 1 base and J gave up 6 bases; unmatched junction bases: 9. Germline V lookup: CDR1 SEHNR, CDR2 FQNEAQ (reference sequence). CDR3 amino acids: CASSLDGGGRSEQYF. CDR3 nucleotides: TGTGCCAGCAGCTTAGATGGAGGCGGGAGATCCGAGCAGTACTTC.

The chain has TRBV29-1 and TRBJ2-1, with TRBD1 identical over 10 bases. The CDR3 is 15 residues long. CDR1 SQVTM and CDR2 ANQGSEA come from the germline V gene. J gave up 4 bases and V 3 bases, and 6 bases lay outside the gene matches. The CDR3: CSVDPGTGVYNEQFF. For the CDR3, the DNA is TGCAGCGTTGACCCCGGGACAGGGGTATACAATGAGCAGTTCTTC.

A single count supports this clone. V usage is TRBV2 and J usage is TRBJ2-7; D unclear. The V gene's germline CDR1 is SNHLY and CDR2 FYNNEI. The length of the CDR3 is 11 residues. Trimming stripped 7 bases from V and 1 base from J, with 5 bases between. The CDR3 loop is CASTVSYEQYF. DNA of the CDR3: TGTGCCAGCACGGTTTCCTACGAGCAGTACTTC.